This T cell receptor beta chain was profiled in a study of human T cells and chemical hapten exposure. Time point defined: pre-sensitization, week 0. Treatment reported: therapeutic diphenylcyclopropenone sensitization with weekly scalp DPC. V was pared by 2 bases and J by 0 bases, with 12 bases between. In germline, CDR1 is KGHSH, CDR2 LQKENI. The CDR3 loop spans 16 amino acids. TCRdb ran MiXCR on the RACE reads and lists one entry per CDR3 protein. The repertoire holds about 85,000 distinct CDR3 sequences, with 8.5% as singletons. V and J are TRBV18 and TRBJ2-3; tentatively, D is TRBD1 or TRBD2 (5 bases each). Material: whole blood, obtained in connection with sensitization to the hapten diphenylcyclopropenone (DPC). The TCR was taken from a man in his forties with alopecia areata. Some clones in this sample may be carry-over from other donors' samples. The CDR3 sequence is CASSPNARDSTDTQYF. The CDR3 DNA follows: TGTGCCAGCTCACCAAATGCCCGGGACAGCACAGATACGCAGTATTTT.